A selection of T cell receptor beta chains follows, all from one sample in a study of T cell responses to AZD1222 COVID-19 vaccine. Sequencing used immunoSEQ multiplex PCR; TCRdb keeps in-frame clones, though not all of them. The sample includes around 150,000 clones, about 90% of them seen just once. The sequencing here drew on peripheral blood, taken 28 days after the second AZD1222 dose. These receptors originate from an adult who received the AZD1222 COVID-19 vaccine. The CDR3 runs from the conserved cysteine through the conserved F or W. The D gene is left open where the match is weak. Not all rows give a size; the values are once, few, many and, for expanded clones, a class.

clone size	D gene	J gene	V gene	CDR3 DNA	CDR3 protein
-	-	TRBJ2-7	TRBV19	TGTGCCAGTAGACCTGACAGGTCCTACGAGCAGTACTTC	CASRPDRSYEQYF
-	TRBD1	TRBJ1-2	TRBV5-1	TGCGCCAGCAGCTTGGGGTTAGGGGACAGGGAGCTATCTTATGGCTACACCTTC	CASSLGLGDRELSYGYTF
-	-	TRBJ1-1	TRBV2	TGTGCCAGCAGTGAATCCGGCACTGAAGCTTTCTTT	CASSESGTEAFF
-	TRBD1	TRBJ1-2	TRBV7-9	TGTGCCAGCAGCCGGAATGCCGGGACAGCCTTAGTTGGCTACACCTTC	CASSRNAGTALVGYTF
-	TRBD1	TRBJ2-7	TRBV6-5	TGTGCCAGCAGTTACCGGGACAGCTCCTACGAGCAGTACTTC	CASSYRDSSYEQYF
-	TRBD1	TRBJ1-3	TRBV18	TGTGCCAGCTCACCAATGCCTGGACAGGCTGGAAACACCATATATTTT	CASSPMPGQAGNTIYF
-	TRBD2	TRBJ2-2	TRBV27	TGTGCCAGCAGTTCCCTAGCGGGATGGAACACCGGGGAGCTGTTTTTT	CASSSLAGWNTGELFF
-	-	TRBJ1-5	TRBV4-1	TGCGCCAGCAGCCAATTCTGGGAGTATAGCAATCAGCCCCAGCATTTT	CASSQFWEYSNQPQHF
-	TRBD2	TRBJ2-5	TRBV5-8	TGTGCCAGCAGCTTGGGGACTAGCCCATCCCAAGAGACCCAGTACTTC	CASSLGTSPSQETQYF
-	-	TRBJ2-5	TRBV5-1	TGCGCCAGCAGCGGGGGGACCGAAGAGACCCAGTACTTC	CASSGGTEETQYF
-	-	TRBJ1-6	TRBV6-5	TGTGCCAGCATAAGAGACCCAAATTCACCCCTCCACTTT	CASIRDPNSPLHF
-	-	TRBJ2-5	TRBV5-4	TGTGCCAGCAGCCCCAGGGGGGGGGAGGAGACCCAGTACTTC	CASSPRGGEETQYF
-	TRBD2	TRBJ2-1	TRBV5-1	TGCGCCAGCAGCTGGGGCGGGGGCTCCTACAATGAGCAGTTCTTC	CASSWGGGSYNEQFF
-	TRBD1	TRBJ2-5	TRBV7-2	TGTGCCAGCAGCTTAGCGTCGCGAGGGGGCCTGGGGGAGACCCAGTACTTC	CASSLASRGGLGETQYF
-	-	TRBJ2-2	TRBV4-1	TGCGCCAGCAGCCAAAGCCCCTCAGCGACCGGGGAGCTGTTTTTT	CASSQSPSATGELFF
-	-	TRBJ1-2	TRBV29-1	TGCAGCGTTGAACGAAGGGTCTATGGCTACACCTTC	CSVERRVYGYTF
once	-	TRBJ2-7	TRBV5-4	TGTGCCAGCAGCCCTCTTTGGGGGGAGAGCTCCTACGAGCAGTACTTC	CASSPLWGESSYEQYF
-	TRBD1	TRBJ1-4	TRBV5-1	TGCGCCAGCAGCGGCTCGACAGGGGGCCATGGAAAACTGTTTTTT	CASSGSTGGHGKLFF
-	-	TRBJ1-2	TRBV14	TGTGCCAGCAGCCCAACAGGGTGGGGAAACTATGGCTACACCTTC	CASSPTGWGNYGYTF
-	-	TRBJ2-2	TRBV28	TGTGCCAGCAGTTTCGGGGGGACAGAGTTGAACACCGGGGAGCTGTTTTTT	CASSFGGTELNTGELFF
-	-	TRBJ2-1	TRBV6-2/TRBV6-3	TGTGCCAGCAGTCCGAACACTCCACCGGGTGTAACCTACAATGAGCAGTTCTTC	CASSPNTPPGVTYNEQFF
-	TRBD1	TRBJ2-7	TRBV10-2	TGCGCCAGCAGGGCAGACAGGGCGGACGAGCAGTACTTC	CASRADRADEQYF
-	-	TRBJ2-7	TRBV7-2	TGTGCCAGCAGCTTAGGGGGATCCGCCTACGAGCAGTACTTC	CASSLGGSAYEQYF
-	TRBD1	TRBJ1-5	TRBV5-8	TGTGCCAGCAGCCCCGGACAGGGTTCGGTCTCGGGACAGCCCCAGCATTTT	CASSPGQGSVSGQPQHF
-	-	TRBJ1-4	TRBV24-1	TGTGCCACCAGTGCGGGGTCTCGAGAAAAACTGTTTTTT	CATSAGSREKLFF
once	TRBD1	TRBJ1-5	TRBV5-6	TGTGCCAGCAGCTTGGGACAGGGGGCGGGACAGCCCCAGCATTTT	CASSLGQGAGQPQHF
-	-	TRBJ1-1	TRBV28	TGTGCCAGCAGGGGGAACACTGAAGCTTTCTTT	CASRGNTEAFF
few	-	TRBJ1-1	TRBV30	TGTGCCTGGAGCCAACCTGACAGGAGGAACACTGAAGCTTTCTTT	CAWSQPDRRNTEAFF
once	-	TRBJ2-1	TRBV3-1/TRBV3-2	TGTGCCAGCGGGGAGAGGGGTTTGGAGCAGTTCTTC	CASGERGLEQFF
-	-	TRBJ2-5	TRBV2	TGTGCCAGCAGTGAAGGGTCGGGGGTGACCCAGTACTTC	CASSEGSGVTQYF
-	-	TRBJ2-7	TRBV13	TGTGCCAGTGCCGGGGGCAGGAACGAGCAGTACTTC	CASAGGRNEQYF
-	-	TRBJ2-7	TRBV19	TGTGCCAGTAGGATAACAGGGGGGGCCTACGAGCAGTACTTC	CASRITGGAYEQYF
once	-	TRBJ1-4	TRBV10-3	TGTGCCATCAGTGACACCGAGGGAGAAAAACTGTTTTTT	CAISDTEGEKLFF
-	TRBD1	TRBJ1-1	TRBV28	TGTGCCAGCAGTCCCGGGACAGGACGAGGCACTGAAGCTTTCTTT	CASSPGTGRGTEAFF
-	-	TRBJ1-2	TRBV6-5	TGTGCCAGCAGGGGGGGGCGGTACTATGGCTACACCTTC	CASRGGRYYGYTF
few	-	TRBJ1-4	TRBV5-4	TGTGCCAGCAGCTTGTTCGGTCAGGGAGGGGAAAAACTGTTTTTT	CASSLFGQGGEKLFF
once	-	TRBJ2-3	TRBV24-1	TGTGCCACCAGTGGGGCAGGGGCAGATACGCAGTATTTT	CATSGAGADTQYF
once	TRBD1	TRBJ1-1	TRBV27	TGTGCCAGCAGTACGATTCCGGGACAGACTACTGAAGCTTTCTTT	CASSTIPGQTTEAFF
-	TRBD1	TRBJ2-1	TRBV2	TGTGCCAGCAGACCGGGACAGGGAACGGCGGCCTACAATGAGCAGTTCTTC	CASRPGQGTAAYNEQFF
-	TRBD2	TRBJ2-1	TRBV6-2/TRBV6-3	TGTGCCAGCAGTTATGGGGCGGGAGGGCCCGGTGAGCAGTTCTTC	CASSYGAGGPGEQFF
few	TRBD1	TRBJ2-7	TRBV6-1	TGTGCCAGCAGTTTTGGGACAGGGGGCTACGAGCAGTACTTC	CASSFGTGGYEQYF
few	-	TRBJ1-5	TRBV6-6	TGTGCCAGCAGTTTGCCGGCTCAGCCCCAGCATTTT	CASSLPAQPQHF
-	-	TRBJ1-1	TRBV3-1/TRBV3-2	TGTGCCAGCAGGGGAACGCAGAGGGCCACTGAAGCTTTCTTT	CASRGTQRATEAFF
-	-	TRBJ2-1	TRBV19	TGTGCCAGTAGTATAATGGGGGGTGACTACAATGAGCAGTTCTTC	CASSIMGGDYNEQFF
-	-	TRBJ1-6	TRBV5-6	TGTGCCAGCAGCTTGTCCGAGAGGGCCTATAATTCACCCCTCCACTTT	CASSLSERAYNSPLHF
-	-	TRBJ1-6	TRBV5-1	TGCGCCAGCAGCTTGGGGTCCTATAATTCACCCCTCCACTTT	CASSLGSYNSPLHF
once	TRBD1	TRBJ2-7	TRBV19	TGTGCCAGTAGTATCCGGGACAGCCCCTACGAGCAGTACTTC	CASSIRDSPYEQYF
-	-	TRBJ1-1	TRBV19	TGTGCCAGTAGACCCTTAACAGGTCGCCAAGTAGCTTTCTTT	CASRPLTGRQVAFF
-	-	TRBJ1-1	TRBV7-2	TGTGCCAGCAGCTCCCCGGGTCAACAAGCTTTCTTT	CASSSPGQQAFF
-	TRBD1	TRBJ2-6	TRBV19	TGTGCCAGTAGTACCCTCCAGGGGACAGGTGCCAACGTCCTGACTTTC	CASSTLQGTGANVLTF
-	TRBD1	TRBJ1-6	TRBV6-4	TGTGCCAGCAGTCGGGACAGGGAGGCTGCGGGATCACCCCTCCACTTT	CASSRDREAAGSPLHF
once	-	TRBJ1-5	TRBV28	TGTGCCAGCAGTGTTTTGTCGGGGGCACGCCAGCCCCAGCATTTT	CASSVLSGARQPQHF
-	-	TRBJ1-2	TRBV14	TGTGCCAGCAGCCAAGATAGTAACAGGGTCTATGGCTACACCTTC	CASSQDSNRVYGYTF
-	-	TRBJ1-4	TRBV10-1	TGCGCCACCCAAGGGGTCCGGGACATAGCTAATGAAAAACTGTTTTTT	CATQGVRDIANEKLFF